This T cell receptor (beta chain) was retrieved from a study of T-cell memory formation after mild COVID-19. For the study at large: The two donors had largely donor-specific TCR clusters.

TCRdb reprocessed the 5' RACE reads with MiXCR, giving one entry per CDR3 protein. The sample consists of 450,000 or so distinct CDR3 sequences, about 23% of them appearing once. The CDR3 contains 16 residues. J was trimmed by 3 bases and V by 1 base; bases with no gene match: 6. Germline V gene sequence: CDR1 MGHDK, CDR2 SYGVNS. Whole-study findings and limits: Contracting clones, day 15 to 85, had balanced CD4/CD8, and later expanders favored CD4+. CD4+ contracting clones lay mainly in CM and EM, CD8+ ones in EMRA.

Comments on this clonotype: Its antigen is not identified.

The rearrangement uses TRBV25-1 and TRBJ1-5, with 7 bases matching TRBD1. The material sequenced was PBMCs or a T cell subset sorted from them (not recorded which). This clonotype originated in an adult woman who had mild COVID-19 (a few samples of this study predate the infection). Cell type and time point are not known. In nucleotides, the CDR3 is TGTGCCAGCAGTGAATTGGGACAGCAACACAATCAGCCCCAGCATTTT. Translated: CASSELGQQHNQPQHF. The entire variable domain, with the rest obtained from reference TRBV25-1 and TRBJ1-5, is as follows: EADIYQTPRYLVIGTGKKITLECSQTMGHDKMYWYQQDPGMELHLIHYSYGVNSTEKGDLSSESTVSRIRTEHFPLTLESARPSHTSQYLCASSELGQQHNQPQHFGDGTRLSIL.